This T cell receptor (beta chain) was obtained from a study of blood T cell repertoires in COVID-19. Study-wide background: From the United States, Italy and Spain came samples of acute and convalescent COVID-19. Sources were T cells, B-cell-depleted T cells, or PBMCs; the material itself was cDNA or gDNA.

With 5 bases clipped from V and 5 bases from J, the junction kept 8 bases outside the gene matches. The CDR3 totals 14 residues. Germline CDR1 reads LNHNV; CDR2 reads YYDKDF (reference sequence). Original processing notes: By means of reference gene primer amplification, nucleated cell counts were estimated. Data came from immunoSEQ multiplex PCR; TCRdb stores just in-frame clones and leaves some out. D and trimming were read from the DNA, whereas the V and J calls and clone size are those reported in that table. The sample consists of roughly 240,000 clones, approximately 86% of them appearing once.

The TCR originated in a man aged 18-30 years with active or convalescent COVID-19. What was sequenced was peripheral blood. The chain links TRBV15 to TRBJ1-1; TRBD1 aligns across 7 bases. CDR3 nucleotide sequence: TGTGCCACCAGCTGGCGACAGGGAGGTACTGAAGCTTTCTTT. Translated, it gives CATSWRQGGTEAFF.